This T cell receptor beta chain comes out of a study of neurological immune-mediated disorders. This clonotype has a count of ten or more. V was pared by 3 bases and J by 2 bases, with 6 bases of the junction left unmatched. Germline lookup yields CDR1 SGHVS and CDR2 FQNEAQ. CDR3 length: 16 residues. The cDNA was generated by 5'RACE with 10-nucleotide random UMIs. TCRdb reprocessed the 5' RACE reads via MiXCR and lists one record per CDR3 protein. The sample lists 15,000 to 25,000 distinct CDR3 sequences, approximately 8% occurring once. The sorted libraries started from about a million CD4+ or CD8+ T cells.

This clonotype was obtained from a woman aged 25 to 45 with HTLV-1-associated myelopathy (HAM/TSP). What was sequenced was CD8+ T cells from blood. The V call is TRBV7-8, the J call TRBJ2-7, with 11 nucleotides matching TRBD1. The CDR3 DNA follows: TGTGCCAGCAGCTTCAGACCGGGACAGGGGGCCTACGAGCAGTACTTC. Translation gives CASSFRPGQGAYEQYF.